This T cell receptor beta chain was obtained from a study of response to subunit inactivated influenza vaccine. Regarding the study as a whole: The authors put forward the suggestion that each seasonal influenza vaccination may bring in only a limited number of new T cells.

From the RT-PCR reads, TCRdb called clonotypes with MiXCR, one entry per CDR3 protein. The sample consists of 500,000 to 550,000 distinct CDR3 sequences, roughly 7.6% of them appearing once. Notes on this clonotype: The antigen is undetermined.

In germline, CDR1 is SGHRS, CDR2 YFSETQ. CDR3 length: 18 residues. The V gene end was trimmed by 0 bases and the J gene end by 5 bases; junction bases not matched to a gene: 14. The sample here was PBMCs from blood, taken about 24 months after vaccination. The rearrangement links TRBV5-1 to TRBJ2-5; 9 nucleotides line up with TRBD2. The source of this sequence is a man aged 50-75 years who received an inactivated influenza vaccine. This chain's CDR3 is CASSLVVAGVSRKETQYF. The CDR3 nucleotides are TGCGCCAGCAGCTTGGTAGTAGCGGGGGTCTCTAGGAAGGAGACCCAGTACTTC.